Listed below are T cell receptor beta chains from one sample, sequenced in a study of T-cell reconstitution after alpha-beta-depleted transplantation in children. TCRdb reanalysed the PCR reads using MiXCR and keeps one entry per CDR3 protein. The data contain roughly 400,000 distinct CDR3 sequences, just over 20% of them seen just once; the ten biggest clones take up less than 4.5%. The sequenced sample was PBMCs from the stem cell graft donor, obtained from the stem cell graft. The receptors derive from a human donor who donated a stem cell graft to a child with acute myeloid leukemia. The CDR3 runs from the conserved cysteine through the conserved F or W.

TRBV4-2	16	CASSQPGLPRGNEQFF
TRBV27	14	CASSLAPAGGGYTF
TRBV12-3/TRBV12-4	14	CASSLVLEIGELFF
TRBV7-2	14	CASSPPINTGELFF
TRBV4-2	15	CASSQRLAGAYEQYF
TRBV15	16	CATSRGLAGGEDTQYF
TRBV27	13	CASSPHLAYEQYF
TRBV28	13	CASSTGVSYEQYF
TRBV25-1	17	CASSESLGHGAAHEQYF
TRBV5-1	15	CASSLAMRSTDTQYF